The entry below gives a single TCR beta chain sequence along with its context. Its specificity is not known. This record belongs to a study of T cells after yellow fever vaccination. As TCR cDNA was made by 5'RACE template switching, a universal primer site and UMIs were added. TCRdb ran MiXCR on the 5' RACE reads and lists one entry per CDR3 protein. This sample yields 280,000 or so distinct CDR3 sequences, of which approximately 10% are seen a single time; around 3.3% belongs to the top ten. Whole-study results and caveats: The appearance of a small share of clonotypes in both CD4 and CD8 compartments was observed. It was the secondary response that reached its peak faster, day 5 versus 15, but it was weaker. Post-booster repertoires contained most primary-vaccination clones again (96% CD4, roughly 91% CD8).

The CDR3 extends over 15 amino acids. The junction had 8 bases not matched to a gene; V was cut back by 8 bases and J by 8 bases. Germline V gives CDR1 MDHEN, CDR2 SYDVKM. This chain links TRBV28 with TRBJ2-1, with TRBD2 matching 14 bases. This receptor was identified in a young man who received the YFV17D yellow fever vaccine. The sequencing used CD4+ T cells sorted from PBMCs, collected 5 days after the yellow fever booster vaccination. The CDR3 region has the DNA TGTGCCAGCGTTGGAGGGGGACTAGCGGGGGATGAGCAGTTCTTC. It is translated as CASVGGGLAGDEQFF.